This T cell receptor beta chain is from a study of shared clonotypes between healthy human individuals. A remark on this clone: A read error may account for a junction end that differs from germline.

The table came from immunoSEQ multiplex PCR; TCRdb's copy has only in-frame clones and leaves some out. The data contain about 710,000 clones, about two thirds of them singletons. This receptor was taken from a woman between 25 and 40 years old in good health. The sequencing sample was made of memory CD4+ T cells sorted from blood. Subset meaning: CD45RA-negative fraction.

The CDR3 reads CASSLGQGSGAGKLFF. The DNA for the CDR3 is TGTGCCAGCAGCTTGGGACAGGGCTCGGGGGCCGGGAAGCTGTTTTTT. The chain employs TRBV7-2 and TRBJ2-2, with 9 bases aligning to TRBD1. The V gene's germline CDR1 is SGHTA and CDR2 FQGNSA. The CDR3 extends over 16 amino acids.